Included here is one TCR beta chain sequence, with context. Sequencing was performed with immunoSEQ multiplex PCR; in TCRdb, only in-frame clones are kept and a portion is missing. Of about 130,000 clones in the sample, roughly 87% were seen once. The data belong to a study of cytomegalovirus exposure and HLA in healthy donors. Germline V gene data show CDR1 as LNHNV and CDR2 as YYDKDF (reference sequence). This CDR3 is 17 amino acids long. Trimming removed 1 base from V and 3 bases from J; junction bases left unmatched: 9. This clonotype was obtained from a woman aged 18-29 years in good health and CMV-seropositive. The chain uses TRBV15 and TRBJ2-1; 7 bases are a match to TRBD2. The sample was PBMCs. The CDR3 coding sequence is TGTGCCACCAGCAGAGGCCGGGGCGGGGGTCGCTACAATGAGCAGTTCTTC. It translates to CATSRGRGGGRYNEQFF. The whole variable domain, remainder taken from reference TRBV15 and TRBJ2-1, is DAMVIQNPRYQVTQFGKPVTLSCSQTLNHNVMYWYQQKSSQAPKLLFHYYDKDFNNEADTPDNFQSRRPNTSFCFLDIRSPGLGDTAMYLCATSRGRGGGRYNEQFFGPGTRLTVL.